A selection of T cell receptor beta chains follows, all from one sample in a study of T cell repertoires in cytomegalovirus infection. Via MiXCR, TCRdb re-called the reads, giving one row per CDR3 protein. Of fewer than 350,000 distinct CDR3 sequences detected, roughly 9.5% appear once; the ten largest clones hold around 4.1%. The sample taken for sequencing was PBMCs. These receptors originate from a human donor in good health (CMV status not recorded). Some clones in this sample may be carry-over from other donors' samples. The CDR3 runs from the conserved cysteine through the conserved F or W. Each record gives: D gene, clone size, V gene, J gene, CDR3 DNA, CDR3 protein. The D gene is left open where the match is weak. Some rows have no size entry. The others give once, few or many, or a class for an expanded clone.

>TRBD2|.|TRBV2|TRBJ2-3
TGTGCCAGCAGTGGATTACTAGCGGCCACAGATACGCAGTATTTT
CASSGLLAATDTQYF
>.|few|TRBV19|TRBJ1-5
TGTGCCAGTAGTATAGATTGGGGCCCCAATCAGCCCCAGCATTTT
CASSIDWGPNQPQHF
>TRBD1|.|TRBV29-1|TRBJ1-6
TGCAGCGTCCTGACAGGGAGCTCCTATAATTCACCCCTCCACTTT
CSVLTGSSYNSPLHF
>.|few|TRBV11-2|TRBJ2-2
TGTGCCAGCAGCTTAGTGGGCGTCGGGGAGCTGTTTTTT
CASSLVGVGELFF
>.|few|TRBV7-9|TRBJ1-2
TGTGCCAGCAGCTTAGCTTCGGCGGCAACAGCTAACTATGGCTACACCTTC
CASSLASAATANYGYTF
>TRBD2|few|TRBV11-3|TRBJ2-3
TGTGCCAGCAGCTTAGATTCGGCTAGCGGGACAGATACGCAGTATTTT
CASSLDSASGTDTQYF
>.|few|TRBV24-1|TRBJ2-5
TGTGCCACCAGTGATTCCAGGGTGGAGACCCAGTACTTC
CATSDSRVETQYF
>TRBD1|many|TRBV7-3|TRBJ2-1
TGTGCCAGCAGCTTGATCAGGGGGAAGATAAATGAGCAGTTCTTC
CASSLIRGKINEQFF
>TRBD1|few|TRBV18|TRBJ1-2
TGTGCCAGCTCACCCTCGGGACAGGCTGGTAGCAGCTACACCTTC
CASSPSGQAGSSYTF
>.|many|TRBV28|TRBJ2-5
TGTGCCAGCAGGAACCGGGGACCGGGAGAGACCCAGTACTTC
CASRNRGPGETQYF
>TRBD2|few|TRBV5-8|TRBJ2-1
TGTGCCAGCAGCTTGTCTTTAGCGGGAGTCAATGAGCAGTTCTTC
CASSLSLAGVNEQFF
>TRBD1|many|TRBV6-1|TRBJ2-7
TGTGCCAGCAGTGAATGGACAGGAGAATACGAGCAGTACTTC
CASSEWTGEYEQYF
>.|.|TRBV7-3|TRBJ1-2
TGTGCCAGCAGCTTAGACAGTCCCTATGGCTACACCTTC
CASSLDSPYGYTF
>.|many|TRBV7-2|TRBJ1-4
TGTGCCAGCAGCTCCCGACACGTGACAACTAATGAAAAACTGTTTTTT
CASSSRHVTTNEKLFF
>.|few|TRBV24-1|TRBJ2-2
TGTGCCACCAGTGAGGGGTCGAGGCTGGAGCTGTTTTTT
CATSEGSRLELFF
>.|.|TRBV9|TRBJ1-6
TGTGCCAGCAGCGTCGACCCCCTCAATTCACCCCTCCACTTT
CASSVDPLNSPLHF
>.|few|TRBV28|TRBJ2-7
TGTGCCATCACAGGGAGACAAACTTACGAGCAGTACTTC
CAITGRQTYEQYF
>.|many|TRBV28|TRBJ2-6
TGTGCCAGCAGTCCCCCCGGGACACCTCTAAGGGGTAACTCTGGGGCCAACGTCCTGACTTTC
CASSPPGTPLRGNSGANVLTF
>.|many|TRBV7-2|TRBJ1-5
TGTGCCAGCAGCCCCTGGTTGATATGGAATCAGCCCCAGCATTTT
CASSPWLIWNQPQHF
>.|many|TRBV11-2|TRBJ2-1
TGTGCCAGCAGCTTAGATTTGAGGGGATGGTTCTTC
CASSLDLRGWFF
>.|.|TRBV2|TRBJ2-7
TGTGCCAGCAGTTCCCCTGGGGACGAGCAGTACTTC
CASSSPGDEQYF
>.|.|TRBV20-1|TRBJ2-2
TGCAGTGCTAGGGGAACCGGGGAGCTGTTTTTT
CSARGTGELFF
>.|many|TRBV7-9|TRBJ1-3
TGTGCCAGCAGCTTCCCCCCGGGGGGCTCTGGAAACACCATATATTTT
CASSFPPGGSGNTIYF
>.|.|TRBV5-1|TRBJ1-1
TGCGCCAGCAGTTCTTCCGAGACAAGCGAAGCTTTCTTT
CASSSSETSEAFF
>.|few|TRBV5-3|TRBJ2-7
TGTGCCAGCAGCTTGCGCCTGCAGGGAGAGCAGTACTTC
CASSLRLQGEQYF
>.|few|TRBV29-1|TRBJ1-1
TGCAGCGTTCGAAGTAAAGGAGAAGCTTTCTTT
CSVRSKGEAFF
>TRBD2|.|TRBV5-1|TRBJ2-2
TGCGCCAGCAGCCCGGGACTAGCGGGGTTTTCCGGGGAGCTGTTTTTT
CASSPGLAGFSGELFF
>.|many|TRBV7-2|TRBJ1-5
TGTGCCAGCAGCTTAGTCCCGGCAGGACTCTCATCCAATCAGCCCCAGCATTTT
CASSLVPAGLSSNQPQHF
>TRBD1|.|TRBV5-5|TRBJ1-2
TGTGCCAGTACCCGAGGGGGCTCAAACTATGGCTACACCTTC
CASTRGGSNYGYTF
>.|many|TRBV12-3/TRBV12-4|TRBJ1-5
TGTGCCAGCAGCTCTTCCCCCAGTAATCAGCCCCAGCATTTT
CASSSSPSNQPQHF
>TRBD2|few|TRBV4-3|TRBJ2-1
TGCGCCAGCAGCCAACGACTAGCGGGAGAGGATGAGCAGTTCTTC
CASSQRLAGEDEQFF
>.|few|TRBV2|TRBJ2-1
TGTGCCAGCAGTGAATCCAGAGGGCCAGGGTACAATGAGCAGTTCTTC
CASSESRGPGYNEQFF
>TRBD2|many|TRBV7-9|TRBJ2-1
TGTGCCAGCAGATATAGCGGGGTAGGGCACAATGAGCAGTTCTTC
CASRYSGVGHNEQFF
>.|many|TRBV6-6|TRBJ2-1
TGTGCCAGCAGTTACTCTTTCGAGGAATCCTACAATGAGCAGTTCTTC
CASSYSFEESYNEQFF
>TRBD1|many|TRBV6-6|TRBJ1-5
TGTGCCAGCAGTATCATACAGGGGGCGAGCAATCAGCCCCAGCATTTT
CASSIIQGASNQPQHF
>TRBD2|few|TRBV29-1|TRBJ2-1
TGCAGCGTTGACGGTTCTAGCGGGAGGAGGTATGAGCAGTTCTTC
CSVDGSSGRRYEQFF
>TRBD1|many|TRBV7-9|TRBJ2-3
TGTGCCAGCAGCTTAGGGGGACAGTTCACAGATACGCAGTATTTT
CASSLGGQFTDTQYF
>.|few|TRBV7-2|TRBJ2-3
TGTGCCAGCAGCTCCTATTTGGATACGCAGTATTTT
CASSSYLDTQYF
>TRBD1|few|TRBV28|TRBJ1-2
TGTGCCAGCAGTTACCAGGGGGGCTGGCCTAACTATGGCTACACCTTC
CASSYQGGWPNYGYTF
>.|many|TRBV20-1|TRBJ2-3
TGCAGTGCCCCCTCTGATGGGTACCCAGATACGCAGTATTTT
CSAPSDGYPDTQYF
>TRBD1|.|TRBV6-1|TRBJ2-7
TGTGCCAGCAGCAGGGACAGGGCGAAGGAGCAGTACTTC
CASSRDRAKEQYF
>TRBD2|.|TRBV7-2|TRBJ2-3
TGTGCCAGCAGCCTCCCACGGTTACTAGCGCGGGGGGGCGATACGCAGTATTTT
CASSLPRLLARGGDTQYF
>TRBD2|few|TRBV7-3|TRBJ2-7
TGTGCCAGCAGCTTAAATGGGGACTACATCTACGAGCAGTACTTC
CASSLNGDYIYEQYF
>TRBD1|few|TRBV2|TRBJ2-3
TGTGCCAGCATGGACAGGGTAACAGATACGCAGTATTTT
CASMDRVTDTQYF
>TRBD1|.|TRBV2|TRBJ2-3
TGTGCCAGCGCCAGGCAGGGGGTCACAGATACGCAGTATTTT
CASARQGVTDTQYF
>.|few|TRBV2|TRBJ2-2
TGTGCCAGCAGTGCAAGAGGGAGGAACGGGGAGCTGTTTTTT
CASSARGRNGELFF
>TRBD1|many|TRBV12-3/TRBV12-4|TRBJ1-3
TGTGCCAGCAGCCGCCTTTTAGGACAGGGAGCATTCTCTGGAAACACCATATATTTT
CASSRLLGQGAFSGNTIYF
>.|.|TRBV20-1|TRBJ1-1
TGCAGTGCTAGAGATAATGATCAAACGCTTAAAAACACTGAAGCTTTCTTT
CSARDNDQTLKNTEAFF
>.|many|TRBV12-3/TRBV12-4|TRBJ1-1
TGTGCCAGCAGACTAGGAAAGGGTAGCACTGAAGCTTTCTTT
CASRLGKGSTEAFF
>TRBD2|.|TRBV7-9|TRBJ2-7
TGTGCCAGCAGCGAACTAGCGGGAGCAATCTGGGAGCAGTACTTC
CASSELAGAIWEQYF
>.|few|TRBV20-1|TRBJ1-4
TGCAGTGCTAGACCAGGGGACGCTGAAAAACTGTTTTTT
CSARPGDAEKLFF
>TRBD1|few|TRBV24-1|TRBJ1-5
TGTGCCACCGGATTCGGGACAGGGAATCAGCCCCAGCATTTT
CATGFGTGNQPQHF
>TRBD2|.|TRBV27|TRBJ2-7
TGTGCCAGTTGGACTAGCGTCTACGAGCAGTACTTC
CASWTSVYEQYF
>TRBD1|.|TRBV6-6|TRBJ1-2
TGTGCCAGCAGTTATACCCTCCAGGGACAGGGAATAGTTGGCTACACCTTC
CASSYTLQGQGIVGYTF
>.|many|TRBV12-3/TRBV12-4|TRBJ2-7
TGTGCCAGCAGTCTCGGGACTTTTCACGAGCAGTACTTC
CASSLGTFHEQYF
>.|many|TRBV27|TRBJ1-1
TGTGCCTCGGCCCCCGTAGGGGGGGGGCGAACGATGACGACTGAAGCTTTCTTT
CASAPVGGGRTMTTEAFF
>TRBD1|few|TRBV6-1|TRBJ2-7
TGTGCCAGCAGTATCAGGGGGTCTAGGGACGAGCAGTACTTC
CASSIRGSRDEQYF
>TRBD1|few|TRBV15|TRBJ1-1
TGTGCCACCAGCAGAGATCGGGGAGGGGGCGAAGCTTTCTTT
CATSRDRGGGEAFF
>.|.|TRBV4-3|TRBJ1-1
TGCGCCAGCAGCCAGTGGACCGGGAACACTGAAGCTTTCTTT
CASSQWTGNTEAFF
>TRBD1|many|TRBV11-1|TRBJ2-5
TGTGCCAGCAGTCACCGGGACAGGGGACAAGAGACCCAGTACTTC
CASSHRDRGQETQYF